The rows below give T cell receptor beta chains drawn from one sample of a study of beta chain features in type 1 diabetes. Method: immunoSEQ multiplex PCR; TCRdb's copy keeps in-frame clones and lacks some. The sample consists of about 930,000 clones, under 20% of them appearing once. Input material: naive CD4+ T cells from blood. Source of these receptors: a woman aged 18-29 years in good health. CDR3s include the opening cysteine and the closing phenylalanine or tryptophan. The D gene is left open where the match is weak. Size is stated for part of the rows, as once, few or many counts, or as a class when the clone is expanded.

cdr3_nt	cdr3_aa	d_call	cdr3_length	v_call	j_call	clone_size
TGTGCCAGCAGTGAGCGGGAATTATCCCACGAGCAGTACTTC	CASSERELSHEQYF	TRBD2	14	TRBV6-5	TRBJ2-7	few
TGTGCCAGCAGCAGAGGAGGTCGTCTTAGCGCTGAAGCTTTCTTT	CASSRGGRLSAEAFF	NA	15	TRBV7-9	TRBJ1-1	few
TGTGCCAGCAGCCGACAGGGCTCGGAGACCCAGTACTTC	CASSRQGSETQYF	TRBD1	13	TRBV7-9	TRBJ2-5	NA
TGTGCCAGCAGTTTTGATAGGGAGCCCCAGCATTTT	CASSFDREPQHF	NA	12	TRBV5-6	TRBJ1-5	few
TGCGCCAGCAGGATCTCAGGCGATCGCTCCTACAATGAGCAGTTCTTC	CASRISGDRSYNEQFF	NA	16	TRBV5-1	TRBJ2-1	NA
TGTGCCAGCAGTTTAGAGAAGCGGGGGGGCTACGAGCAGTACTTC	CASSLEKRGGYEQYF	TRBD2	15	TRBV27	TRBJ2-7	few
TGTGCCACCAGCTCGACGGGAAACACCGGGGAGCTGTTTTTT	CATSSTGNTGELFF	NA	14	TRBV15	TRBJ2-2	few
TGTGCCACCAGCAGAGTTAGGCTAGCCCACGAGCAGTACTTC	CATSRVRLAHEQYF	NA	14	TRBV15	TRBJ2-7	few
TGTGCCAGCAGCCCGTGGACTCCCGCGAATGAGCAGTTCTTC	CASSPWTPANEQFF	NA	14	TRBV7-2	TRBJ2-1	few
TGTGCCAGCCGACAGCAGTACACTGAAGCTTTCTTT	CASRQQYTEAFF	NA	12	TRBV28	TRBJ1-1	NA
TGTGCCAGCATACGGACGGAAAAAGCTTTCTTT	CASIRTEKAFF	NA	11	TRBV28	TRBJ1-1	NA
TGTGCCAGCAGCCCCCCCTCTAGCGGGACCTACGAGCAGTACTTC	CASSPPSSGTYEQYF	TRBD2	15	TRBV28	TRBJ2-7	NA
TGTGCCAGCAGCATCCGAGGACAGGGGGGATACTCTGGGGCCAACGTCCTGACTTTC	CASSIRGQGGYSGANVLTF	NA	19	TRBV21-1	TRBJ2-6	NA
TGTGCCAGCTCACCACCGGGGGCAGGGAGCTCCTACGAGCAGTACTTC	CASSPPGAGSSYEQYF	NA	16	TRBV18	TRBJ2-7	few
TGTGCCATCAGTGACAGACTGAACACTGAAGCTTTCTTT	CAISDRLNTEAFF	NA	13	TRBV10-3	TRBJ1-1	NA
TGTGCCAGCAAGGGTAGCGGGAGTCTCTTCAGTGAGCAGTTCTTC	CASKGSGSLFSEQFF	TRBD2	15	TRBV25-1	TRBJ2-1	NA
TGTGCCAGTAGTGTCGACAGGAGCTCCTACAATGAGCAGTTCTTC	CASSVDRSSYNEQFF	NA	15	TRBV19	TRBJ2-1	NA
TGTGCCAGCAGCTTAGTGCAGCAGAACACTGAAGCTTTCTTT	CASSLVQQNTEAFF	NA	14	TRBV7-2	TRBJ1-1	few
TGTGCCAGCAGTGAATATAGAGGGTCGGGACAGTTTAAAGAGACCCAGTACTTC	CASSEYRGSGQFKETQYF	TRBD1	18	TRBV25-1	TRBJ2-5	NA
TGTGCCAGCCGGGTCCCTAAGCGGGCCAACGTCCTGACTTTC	CASRVPKRANVLTF	NA	14	TRBV6-5	TRBJ2-6	NA
TGTGCCAGCAGCCGAAGCCGGGCCAACTATGGCTACACCTTC	CASSRSRANYGYTF	NA	14	TRBV11-2	TRBJ1-2	few
TGTGCCAGCAGCTCCCGGCAGGTTGCCAAAAACATTCAGTACTTC	CASSSRQVAKNIQYF	NA	15	TRBV11-2	TRBJ2-4	few
TGTGCCAGCAGCCCCGACAGAAACTATGGCTACACCTTC	CASSPDRNYGYTF	NA	13	TRBV6-1	TRBJ1-2	NA
TGTGCCAGCAGCCCGACTGCAGATACGCAGTATTTT	CASSPTADTQYF	NA	12	TRBV6-6	TRBJ2-3	NA
TGTGCCAGCACGCGGGACGAGGCAGATACGCAGTATTTT	CASTRDEADTQYF	NA	13	TRBV18	TRBJ2-3	NA
TGTGCCAGCAGTTCTACAGCGGGAGCTAACCACGAGCAGTACTTC	CASSSTAGANHEQYF	TRBD2	15	TRBV28	TRBJ2-7	NA
TGTGCCAGCAGCCTCGACAGGGCCGGGGGGGAGACCCAGTACTTC	CASSLDRAGGETQYF	NA	15	TRBV7-2	TRBJ2-5	few
TGTGCCAGCAGTCTAGCGGGAGAGGGGACCCAGTACTTC	CASSLAGEGTQYF	TRBD2	13	TRBV25-1	TRBJ2-5	few
TGTGCCAGCAGGGACAATGAGCAGTTCTTC	CASRDNEQFF	NA	10	TRBV6-6	TRBJ2-1	few
TGTGCCAGCAGTTTGGGAGGGCCCGGGGAGCTGTTTTTT	CASSLGGPGELFF	TRBD2	13	TRBV28	TRBJ2-2	few
TGCGCCAGCAGCCCTTCGATACAGGGTAGGAGAGAGACCCAGTACTTC	CASSPSIQGRRETQYF	NA	16	TRBV5-1	TRBJ2-5	NA
TGTGCCACCAGCAGAGATCTGAGACAGGCGTACTTC	CATSRDLRQAYF	NA	12	TRBV15	TRBJ2-7	few
TGTGCCAGCAGCTTGACAAATGAGCAGTTCTTC	CASSLTNEQFF	NA	11	TRBV5-6	TRBJ2-1	few
TGTGCCACAAGAAGCGGGAGTGTCACCTACAATGAGCAGTTCTTC	CATRSGSVTYNEQFF	TRBD2	15	TRBV19	TRBJ2-1	few
TGTGCCAGCAGTTCAACAGGGGGGCAAGAGACCCAGTACTTC	CASSSTGGQETQYF	TRBD1	14	TRBV28	TRBJ2-5	NA
TGTGCCAGCAGCTTAGCCGGAGAGGTGAACACTGAAGCTTTCTTT	CASSLAGEVNTEAFF	NA	15	TRBV7-2	TRBJ1-1	NA
TGTGCCAGCAGCCAACAGTACACTGAAGCTTTCTTT	CASSQQYTEAFF	NA	12	TRBV14	TRBJ1-1	few
TGTGCCAGCAGCCAATCGCACCGTAGGGAGCAGGGCTACACCTTC	CASSQSHRREQGYTF	NA	15	TRBV4-2	TRBJ1-2	few
TGCGCCAGCAGCCATCTCACCGGGACATCAGGAAACACCATATATTTT	CASSHLTGTSGNTIYF	NA	16	TRBV4-3	TRBJ1-3	few
TGTGCCAGCAGCGTAACCCGTTACGAGCAGTACTTC	CASSVTRYEQYF	NA	12	TRBV5-6	TRBJ2-7	NA
TGCGCCAGCAGCATCGGGACGCTCCGCCCTGAGCAGTTCTTC	CASSIGTLRPEQFF	NA	14	TRBV5-1	TRBJ2-1	few
TGTGCCAGCAGTCTGACTAGCGGGACTTACGAGCAGTACTTC	CASSLTSGTYEQYF	TRBD2	14	TRBV28	TRBJ2-7	NA
TGTGCCAGCTCACCTCGTAACACAGGTTCCTACAATGAGCAGTTCTTC	CASSPRNTGSYNEQFF	NA	16	TRBV18	TRBJ2-1	NA
TGTGCCAGCAGTTCTCCGGGGCTAGCGGGAGTAGCAACCGGGGAGCTGTTTTTT	CASSSPGLAGVATGELFF	TRBD2	18	TRBV27	TRBJ2-2	NA
TGTGCCAGCAGCTTTATAGGGGTCGCTGGGTACACCTTC	CASSFIGVAGYTF	NA	13	TRBV6-6	TRBJ1-2	few
TGTGCCAGCAGCTTGGGGCCGGGACAGTTATCCTACGAGCAGTACTTC	CASSLGPGQLSYEQYF	TRBD1	16	TRBV7-9	TRBJ2-7	NA
TGTGCCAGCAGAACGGCTAAACGTATTGTAGATACGCAGTATTTT	CASRTAKRIVDTQYF	NA	15	TRBV6-1	TRBJ2-3	few
TGTGCCAGCAGAAAACAGGGTTCCGGGGAGCTGTTTTTT	CASRKQGSGELFF	NA	13	TRBV6-1	TRBJ2-2	few
TGCAGCGTTTCTGGACTGATGAACACTGAAGCTTTCTTT	CSVSGLMNTEAFF	NA	13	TRBV29-1	TRBJ1-1	NA
TGTGCCAGCAGCACCCTTCGAGGATCTGGAAACACCATATATTTT	CASSTLRGSGNTIYF	NA	15	TRBV5-6	TRBJ1-3	few
TGTGCCAGCAGCAAGCCCACGGGACCAAACAATGAGCAGTTCTTC	CASSKPTGPNNEQFF	NA	15	TRBV5-4	TRBJ2-1	few
TGTGCCAGCAGCCAACGACCACCTAGCGGTGACAATGAGCAGTTCTTC	CASSQRPPSGDNEQFF	TRBD2	16	TRBV7-2	TRBJ2-1	NA
TGTGCCAGCAGCCTGTACAATGAGCAGTTCTTC	CASSLYNEQFF	NA	11	TRBV14	TRBJ2-1	few